This T cell receptor beta chain emerged from a study of early T cells in non-severe SARS-CoV-2 infection. Study-wide context: Alpha and beta chains were unpaired, from unsorted whole-blood bulk RNA.

Separate cDNA molecules each had unique molecular identifiers attached to them. Each CDR3 protein is one row after TCRdb ran MiXCR on the 5' RACE reads. The repertoire has roughly 58,000 distinct CDR3 sequences, around 13% of them found once; the top ten carry about 1.3%. General study results and limits: Matching against VDJdb likely underestimated virus-specific expansions, favoring anti-spike CD8.

This clonotype has more than one count but fewer than ten. Its antigen is still unknown. This CDR3 is built from 13 residues. Germline CDR1 DFQATT, CDR2 SNEGSKA (reference sequence). V lost 3 bases to trimming and J lost 12 bases; unmatched junction nucleotides: 7. Sequenced input: whole blood. This chain joins TRBV20-1 and TRBJ2-1; TRBD1 matches 11 bases. The receptor's source is an adult who was a healthcare worker with PCR-confirmed SARS-CoV-2 infection or an uninfected control (not recorded which). CDR3 nucleotides: TGCAGTGCTAGGGGACAGGGGGTCGATACGCAGTTCTTC. Its protein product is CSARGQGVDTQFF.